This T cell receptor beta chain was recorded in a study of post-analysis software for immune sequencing data. Study in general: Relapsing-remitting, secondary progressive and progressive-relapsing multiple sclerosis were all included among the disease courses. Study results and limitations: TRBV5-6, TRBV5-1 and TRBV20-1 belonged to a set of roughly five TRBV segments that were more frequent in patients than controls. Compared with controls, patients showed significantly lower normalized Chao1 diversity.

Details on this clonotype: The antigen is undetermined.

TCR beta cDNA libraries had unique molecular identifiers. Out of roughly 0.95 to 11 million T cells, some 480,000 cDNA molecules were generated. MiXCR, applied by TCRdb to the PCR reads, yields one record per CDR3 protein. The sample yields roughly 400,000 distinct CDR3 sequences, approximately 39% seen once. This CDR3 contains 15 residues. The junction had 8 bases not matched to a gene; V was cut back by 3 bases and J by 8 bases. CDR1 LGHNA and CDR2 YSLEER come from the germline V gene. The chain combines TRBV4-3 with TRBJ2-4, with 9 bases identical to TRBD1. Sequences were obtained from blood. This TCR came from a girl aged 2 to 10 with multiple sclerosis. CDR3 loop: CASSQGQGLMDIQYF. As DNA, the CDR3 is TGCGCCAGCAGCCAGGGACAGGGTTTAATGGACATTCAGTACTTC.